This T cell receptor beta chain was sequenced for a study of neoadjuvant anti-PD-1 for oral cavity cancer. Overall study: Patients mostly received three to four biweekly nivolumab doses at 3 mg/kg before surgery. Study observations and caveats: Larger post-treatment preexisting tumor clones tracked with greater tumor shrinkage.

This clone appeared a few times. Its antigen is still unknown. TCRdb keeps only in-frame clones here, not all; method: immunoSEQ multiplex PCR. Here the sample spans roughly 7,000 clones, 50% to 75% being singletons. V was pared by 5 bases and J by 9 bases, with 17 bases between. The germline gives CDR1 MNHEY, CDR2 SMNVEV (reference sequence). The CDR3 runs to 14 residues. This clonotype originated in a person aged 40 to 85 with oral cavity squamous cell carcinoma. This rearrangement joins TRBV27 to TRBJ1-5, with D hard to call. The sample here was tumor tissue, taken before nivolumab (anti-PD-1) treatment. The CDR3 protein is CASSPRRPGTPQHF. The CDR3 region has the DNA TGTGCCAGCAGTCCCAGGAGGCCCGGCACGCCCCAGCATTTT.